The 28 T cell receptor beta chains in this list originate from one sample, sequenced in a study of T cell repertoires in cytomegalovirus infection. TCRdb reanalysed the reads using MiXCR and keeps one entry per CDR3 protein. Of hundreds of thousands of distinct CDR3 sequences in the sample, roughly 16% were seen once. Material for sequencing was PBMCs. The receptor source for this set is a human donor in good health (CMV status not recorded). Some clones in this sample may be carry-over from other donors' samples.

The J gene is TRBJ2-7, the V gene TRBV29-1; tentatively, D is TRBD1 (6 bases). Germline CDR1 and CDR2: SQVTM and ANQGSEA. V was clipped by 3 bases and J by 1 base, with 13 bases between them. CDR3 length equals 14 residues. CDR3 nucleotides: TGCAGCGTTGAGATAACGGGACAATCCTACGAGCAGTACTTC. This sequence encodes CSVEITGQSYEQYF.

Only a few counts were recorded for this clonotype. At one end the junction does not follow the germline gene, possibly because of a read error. V usage is TRBV7-2 and J usage is TRBJ1-6; D not resolved. The CDR3 extends over 14 amino acids. Germline V gene sequence: CDR1 SGHTA, CDR2 FQGNSA. The CDR3, as DNA: TGTGCCAGCAGATTAGGAGTCTATAATTCACCCCTCCACTTT. Residues: CASRLGVYNSPLHF.

This clonotype was detected only a few times. V is TRBV18 and J is TRBJ1-6, with TRBD1 identical over 11 bases. V lost 6 bases, J lost 14 bases, and 12 bases stayed unmatched. Per germline, CDR1 KGHSH and CDR2 LQKENI. The CDR3 loop spans 15 amino acids. CDR3: CASSPAGTGGFTLHF. The CDR3 bases are TGTGCCAGCTCGCCGGCCGGGACAGGGGGGTTCACCCTCCACTTT.

The V gene is TRBV27, the J gene TRBJ1-1; a possible D gene is TRBD1 (5 bases). The germline gives CDR1 MNHEY, CDR2 SMNVEV (reference sequence). The CDR3 has 16 residues. Trimming left V 3 bases short and J 2 bases short, with 16 bases between. CDR3 sequence reads: CASSFSIETANTEAFF. The CDR3 nucleotides are TGTGCCAGCAGTTTTAGTATTGAGACAGCCAACACTGAAGCTTTCTTT.

In DNA form, the CDR3 reads TGTGCCAGCAGTTTATTAGGGGGCGCCGAGACCCAGTACTTC. Translation gives CASSLLGGAETQYF. The chain joins TRBV12-3 or TRBV12-4 to TRBJ2-5; 7 bases map to TRBD1. This CDR3 has 14 residues. Unmatched junction bases numbered 5, after V lost 2 bases and J lost 5 bases.

This clonotype was observed a handful of times. J is TRBJ1-3 and V is TRBV20-1; 7 positions match TRBD1. CDR1 is DFQATT and CDR2 is SNEGSKA in the germline V gene (reference sequence). J was trimmed by 5 bases and V by 3 bases; bases with no gene match: 7. The CDR3 is 14 amino acids. In DNA, the CDR3 is TGCAGTGCTAGGACAGGGAGCGCGAGAAACACCATATATTTT. Encoded protein: CSARTGSARNTIYF.

A few counts support this clonotype. The chain combines TRBV10-3 with TRBJ2-7; TRBD1 aligns across 11 bases. Germline V CDR1 and CDR2: ENHRY, SYGVKD. The trim removed 2 bases at V and 3 bases at J, leaving 6 bases unmatched. This CDR3 is built from 16 residues. The CDR3 nucleotides are TGTGCCATCAGTGAGACCCGGACAGGGGGCCTCTACGAGCAGTACTTC. The encoded protein is CAISETRTGGLYEQYF.

This sequence joins TRBV6-2 or TRBV6-3 and TRBJ1-6; the D gene is possibly TRBD1 (6 bases). This CDR3 has 15 amino acids. In germline, CDR1 is MNHEY, CDR2 SVGEGT. Trimming removed 2 bases from V and 10 bases from J, with 15 bases in between. CDR3 coding DNA: TGTGCCAGCAGTTACGAAAGAACAGGGTTCTCACCCCTCCACTTT. Its translation: CASSYERTGFSPLHF.

This clonotype was picked up a small number of times. The CDR3 DNA reads TGTGCCAGCAGCAACGACAGGGGGACGTACGAGCAGTACTTC. Encoded protein: CASSNDRGTYEQYF. The rearrangement links TRBV28 to TRBJ2-7; TRBD1 matches at 9 bases. Germline assignment: CDR1 MDHEN and CDR2 SYDVKM. The CDR3 consists of 14 residues. Losses at the gene ends were 6 bases for V and 4 bases for J; bases not matched to a gene: 7.

This clonotype is a singleton in its sample. This chain connects TRBV20-1 to TRBJ1-2; D may be TRBD1 (5 bases). Deletions cut 0 bases from V and 5 bases from J, with 22 bases between. The CDR3 is 17 amino acids. From germline, CDR1 is DFQATT and CDR2 SNEGSKA (reference sequence). The CDR3 DNA is TGCAGTGCTAGAGACAAGATATTGGGAGGGGCTCGGTATGGCTACACCTTC. Translating gives CSARDKILGGARYGYTF.

This chain links TRBV20-1 with TRBJ2-5, with D perhaps matching TRBD1 (6 bases). Germline V lookup: CDR1 DFQATT, CDR2 SNEGSKA (reference sequence). V lost 0 bases to trimming and J lost 2 bases, with 10 bases between them. This CDR3 contains 14 residues. The CDR3 nucleotides are TGCAGTGCTAGAGATGGTAGGGGGCAAGAGACCCAGTACTTC. This sequence encodes CSARDGRGQETQYF.

This chain joins TRBV6-4 and TRBJ2-2, with 14 bases fitting TRBD2. Germline-derived CDR1 and CDR2 are MRHNA and SNTAGT. The CDR3 consists of 16 residues. V lost 2 bases to trimming and J lost 7 bases; unmatched junction nucleotides: 3. CDR3 sequence: CASSDGLAGGRGELFF. In nucleotides, the CDR3 is TGTGCCAGCAGTGACGGACTAGCGGGGGGACGCGGGGAGCTGTTTTTT.

There are many counts of this clonotype. The V gene is TRBV4-2, the J gene TRBJ2-1; 11 nucleotides line up with TRBD1. The germline V gene has CDR1 LGHNA and CDR2 YNFKEQ. The CDR3 extends over 15 amino acids. V was clipped by 3 bases and J by 5 bases; unmatched bases: 3. The CDR3, as DNA: TGTGCCAGCAGCCACGGACAGGGGGCTAACAATGAGCAGTTCTTC. It is translated as CASSHGQGANNEQFF.

This clonotype was observed a handful of times. The J gene is TRBJ2-3, the V gene TRBV5-8; TRBD1 aligns across 7 bases. The length of the CDR3 is 16 residues. Unmatched junction bases numbered 8, after V lost 0 bases and J lost 4 bases. Per the germline V gene, CDR1 is SGHTS and CDR2 is YDEGEE. CDR3 loop: CASSLERGLLADTQYF. CDR3 DNA: TGTGCCAGCAGCTTGGAAAGGGGGCTTTTGGCAGATACGCAGTATTTT.

This clonotype was observed a handful of times. The chain couples TRBV6-1 to TRBJ2-5, with 7 bases identical to TRBD1. The germline gives CDR1 MNHNS, CDR2 SASEGT. V was pared by 10 bases and J by 5 bases, with 19 bases of the junction left unmatched. The CDR3 spans 16 residues. In DNA, the CDR3 is TGTGCCACCCACCTCCAGCAGGGGGATATCGAGGAGACCCAGTACTTC. Protein: CATHLQQGDIEETQYF.

The V gene is TRBV5-1, the J gene TRBJ1-2; a weak D match, TRBD1 (5 bases). Germline CDR1 SGHRS, CDR2 YFSETQ. The CDR3 consists of 14 residues. The V end was cut by 2 bases, the J end by 4 bases, with 12 bases between. The CDR3 bases are TGCGCCAGCAGCTTAGACAGCCCCATCTATGGCTACACCTTC. Protein product: CASSLDSPIYGYTF. The complete variable domain, with remaining parts taken from reference TRBV5-1 and TRBJ1-2, reads KAGVTQTPRYLIKTRGQQVTLSCSPISGHRSVSWYQQTPGQGLQFLFEYFSETQRNKGNFPGRFSGRQFSNSRSEMNVSTLELGDSALYLCASSLDSPIYGYTFGSGTRLTVV.

This clonotype was found many times. CDR3 region: CASSDGLAVSNEQFF. In DNA, the CDR3 is TGTGCCAGTAGTGATGGACTAGCGGTTTCCAATGAGCAGTTCTTC. V is TRBV19 and J is TRBJ2-1, with TRBD2 matching over 10 bases. This CDR3 comprises 15 residues. The junction had 7 bases not matched to a gene; V was cut back by 5 bases and J by 6 bases. In germline, CDR1 is LNHDA, CDR2 SQIVND (reference sequence).

This rearrangement joins TRBV6-5 to TRBJ1-6, with D hard to call. Germline V lookup: CDR1 MNHEY, CDR2 SVGAGI. Trimming cost V 6 bases and J 7 bases, with 13 bases left between them. The CDR3 totals 14 residues. The chain's CDR3 is CASRPPIGNSPLHF. Here the CDR3 DNA reads TGTGCCAGCAGGCCGCCAATAGGGAATTCACCCCTCCACTTT.

This clonotype has ten or more counts. The chain links TRBV12-3 or TRBV12-4 to TRBJ2-5; 7 nucleotides agree with TRBD2. V was pared by 1 base and J by 2 bases, with 4 bases of the junction left unmatched. The CDR3 contains 15 residues. The CDR3 DNA reads as TGTGCCAGCAGTTTAGGCCTAGCGGAACAAGAGACCCAGTACTTC. This codes for CASSLGLAEQETQYF.

The chain joins TRBV28 to TRBJ1-1; D gene ambiguous. The CDR3 has 13 amino acids. Trimming left V 4 bases short and J 4 bases short, with 10 bases between. Germline V gene data show CDR1 as MDHEN and CDR2 as SYDVKM. Here the CDR3 reads CASSYWVGTEAFF. The CDR3 coding sequence is TGTGCCAGCAGTTATTGGGTGGGCACTGAAGCTTTCTTT.

The V and J genes are TRBV29-1 and TRBJ1-1, with TRBD1 as a possible D gene (6 bases). Per germline, CDR1 SQVTM and CDR2 ANQGSEA. V lost 6 bases to trimming and J lost 1 base, with 15 bases between them. The CDR3 is 14 amino acids. The CDR3 DNA sequence: TGCAGCGTCCAGGGACAATTTAAGAACACTGAAGCTTTCTTT. It yields the protein CSVQGQFKNTEAFF. Full variable domain (rest looked up from reference TRBV29-1 and TRBJ1-1): SAVISQKPSRDICQRGTSLTIQCQVDSQVTMMFWYRQQPGQSLTLIATANQGSEATYESGFVIDKFPISRPNLTFSTLTVSNMSPEDSSIYLCSVQGQFKNTEAFFGQGTRLTVV.

This clonotype was found many times. The chain combines TRBV20-1 with TRBJ2-1; 9 bases line up with TRBD1. CDR3 size: 15 residues. With 1 base clipped from V and 9 bases from J, the junction kept 10 bases outside the gene matches. Germline V CDR1 and CDR2: DFQATT, SNEGSKA (reference sequence). As DNA, the CDR3 is TGCAGTGCTAGAGCCCCCCGGGACAGGGATGGTGAGCAGTTCTTC. It encodes CSARAPRDRDGEQFF.

CDR3 nucleotides: TGTGCCAGCAGGACGACAGGCTACGAGCAGTACTTC. It translates to CASRTTGYEQYF. The chain couples TRBV6-1 to TRBJ2-7, with D possibly being TRBD1 (6 bases). The germline V gene encodes CDR1 MNHNS and CDR2 SASEGT. CDR3 length: 12 residues. Trimming removed 6 bases from V and 3 bases from J, with 9 bases in between.

This clonotype has more than one count but fewer than ten. V usage is TRBV28 and J usage is TRBJ2-7; TRBD1 matches at 9 bases. Germline V CDR1 and CDR2: MDHEN, SYDVKM. The CDR3 is 17 amino acids. With V trimmed by 5 bases and J by 6 bases, 17 bases remained unmatched. This chain's CDR3 is CASSPQPGTGFPFEQYF. The CDR3 DNA follows: TGTGCCAGCAGTCCCCAACCCGGGACAGGGTTTCCGTTCGAGCAGTACTTC.

The chain combines TRBV28 with TRBJ1-1, with D perhaps matching TRBD1 (6 bases). The CDR3 contains 13 residues. Trimming pared 5 bases from V and 7 bases from J, leaving 14 bases between. Germline CDR1 is MDHEN and CDR2 is SYDVKM. The CDR3: CASSVQGWSEAFF. DNA of the CDR3: TGTGCCAGCAGTGTACAGGGATGGAGTGAAGCTTTCTTT.

Comments on this clonotype: Compared with germline, one end of the junction differs, possibly owing to a read error. The chain has TRBV20-1 and TRBJ1-6; D remains unclear. Germline V lookup: CDR1 DFQATT, CDR2 SNEGSKA (reference sequence). This CDR3 has 13 amino acids. The CDR3 sequence is CSARGPDNSPLHF. The CDR3 DNA follows: TGCAGTGCCCGAGGGCCCGATAATTCGCCCCTCCACTTT.

The chain carries TRBV7-9 and TRBJ2-7; D ambiguous. Trimming shortened V by 1 base and J by 6 bases, and 13 bases separated the two germline ends. Germline-derived CDR1 and CDR2 are SEHNR and FQNEAQ (reference sequence). The CDR3 runs to 14 residues. The CDR3 DNA sequence: TGTGCCAGCAGCTTAGTGATCCCCCTAAGCGAGCAGTACTTC. Amino acid sequence: CASSLVIPLSEQYF.

The chain couples TRBV19 to TRBJ1-6; 10 bases map to TRBD1. V was pared by 3 bases and J by 7 bases, with 6 bases of the junction left unmatched. There are 16 residues in the CDR3. Germline-derived CDR1 and CDR2 are LNHDA and SQIVND (reference sequence). The CDR3 nucleotides read TGTGCCAGTAGTATCAACGGACAGGGGGGGAATTCACCCCTCCACTTT. Its protein product is CASSINGQGGNSPLHF.